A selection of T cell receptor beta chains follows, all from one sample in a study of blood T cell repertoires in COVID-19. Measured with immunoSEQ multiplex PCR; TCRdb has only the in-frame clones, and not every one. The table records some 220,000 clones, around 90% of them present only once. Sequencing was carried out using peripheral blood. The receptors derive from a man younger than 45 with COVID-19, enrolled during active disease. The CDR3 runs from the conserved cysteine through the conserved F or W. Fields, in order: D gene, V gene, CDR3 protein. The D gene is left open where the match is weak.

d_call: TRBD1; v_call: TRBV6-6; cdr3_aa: CASTEAGGSYNEQFF
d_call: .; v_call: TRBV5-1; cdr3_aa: CASRHTTYEQYF
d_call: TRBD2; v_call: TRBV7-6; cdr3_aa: CASSLALWASGGKDTQYF
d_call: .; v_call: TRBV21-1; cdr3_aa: CASSRDSTSYEQYF
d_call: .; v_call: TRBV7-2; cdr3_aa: CASSLTGAGVDEQYF
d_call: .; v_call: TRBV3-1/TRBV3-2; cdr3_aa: CASSQDGRVYSGYGYTF
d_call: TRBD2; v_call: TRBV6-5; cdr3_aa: CASSSSGTYNEQFF
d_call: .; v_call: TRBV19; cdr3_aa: CATTFGGLETEAFF
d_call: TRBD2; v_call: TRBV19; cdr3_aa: CATAPAGDTRTDTQYF
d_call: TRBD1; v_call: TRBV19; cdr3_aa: CASSIGPGGSNQPQHF
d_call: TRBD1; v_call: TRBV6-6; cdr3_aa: CASSYSRGQVDGYTF
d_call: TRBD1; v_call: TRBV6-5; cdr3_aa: CASRGTGSEQYF
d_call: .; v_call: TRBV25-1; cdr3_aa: CASSGAGTPLGYTF
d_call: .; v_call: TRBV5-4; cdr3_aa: CASSLGPGDTDTQYF
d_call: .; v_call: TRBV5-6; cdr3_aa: CASSFGAETDTQYF
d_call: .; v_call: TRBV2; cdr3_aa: CASTQVSGSPLHF
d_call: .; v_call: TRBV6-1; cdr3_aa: CASSELGVSGEKLFF
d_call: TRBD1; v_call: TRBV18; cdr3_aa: CASSIKTMTGVNTGELFF
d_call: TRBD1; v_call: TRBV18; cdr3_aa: CASSRQGIAYNSPLHF
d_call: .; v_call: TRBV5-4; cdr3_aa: CACTRDGGYEQYF
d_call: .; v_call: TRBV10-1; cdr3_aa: CASSEFRQGFDYGYTF